The 11 T cell receptor beta chains presented below share a single source sample, sequenced in a study of beta chain features in type 1 diabetes. Notes on the study in general: There was a moderate but significant shortening of TCRB CDR3s in all four CD4+ subsets of Type 1 diabetes patients.

The isolated RNA, all of it, was reverse transcribed, so expressed TCRB transcripts were what got sequenced. The table came from immunoSEQ multiplex PCR; TCRdb's copy has only in-frame clones and leaves some out. The repertoire holds about 710,000 clones, with roughly 13% as singletons. Antigen specificity for these receptors is unknown. Sequencing was done on a sample of naive CD4+ T cells from blood. The receptor source for this set is a man younger than 35 with type 1 diabetes.

This clone was observed a single time. The rearrangement uses TRBV29-1 and TRBJ1-2; TRBD1 agrees at 9 bases. This CDR3 has 15 residues. Germline loops: CDR1 SQVTM, CDR2 ANQGSEA. Germline trimming cut 7 bases from V and 2 bases from J; bases unmatched to any gene: 11. The DNA of the CDR3 is TGCAGCGCCATAGACACAGGGGGCTGGAACTATGGCTACACCTTC. As protein: CSAIDTGGWNYGYTF.

This clone was counted a few times. The chain recombines TRBV29-1 with TRBJ1-1; weak D call: TRBD1 (5 bases). Germline V gene lookup returns CDR1 SQVTM and CDR2 ANQGSEA. Between the trimmed V and J ends, which lost 3 bases and 5 bases, there was a span of 16 bases. The CDR3 consists of 14 residues. CDR3 sequence: CSVDAGPGSTEAFF. CDR3 nucleotide sequence: TGCAGCGTTGATGCGGGGCCGGGGTCAACTGAAGCTTTCTTT. Full variable domain (remainder filled in from reference TRBV29-1 and TRBJ1-1): SAVISQKPSRDICQRGTSLTIQCQVDSQVTMMFWYRQQPGQSLTLIATANQGSEATYESGFVIDKFPISRPNLTFSTLTVSNMSPEDSSIYLCSVDAGPGSTEAFFGQGTRLTVV.

V is TRBV2 and J is TRBJ1-3; D is unclear. Deletions cut 7 bases from V and 0 bases from J, with 10 bases between. The CDR3 is 14 residues long. CDR1 SNHLY and CDR2 FYNNEI come from the germline V gene. The CDR3 DNA is TGTGCCAGCACTCGGCAGTCCTCTGGAAACACCATATATTTT. It translates to CASTRQSSGNTIYF.

This chain joins TRBV2 and TRBJ1-4, with a tentative D call TRBD1 (6 bases). Trimming stripped 6 bases from V and 2 bases from J, with 13 bases between. CDR3 length equals 15 residues. Germline CDR1 is SNHLY and CDR2 is FYNNEI. The CDR3 DNA reads TGTGCCAGCAGCGGAGACAGGATTACTAATGAAAAACTGTTTTTT. It codes for CASSGDRITNEKLFF.

This clone was picked up a small number of times. The chain couples TRBV19 to TRBJ1-5; no reliable D call. Germline V CDR1 and CDR2: LNHDA, SQIVND (reference sequence). The CDR3 length is 13 residues. Trimming pared 3 bases from V and 5 bases from J, leaving 8 bases between. The CDR3: CASSIEEDQPQHF. The CDR3 DNA reads TGTGCCAGTAGTATCGAGGAGGATCAGCCCCAGCATTTT.

This clone showed up just a few times. J is TRBJ2-7 and V is TRBV6-5; perhaps TRBD1 as D (6 bases). This CDR3 has 14 residues. Trimming shortened V by 7 bases and J by 0 bases, and 13 bases separated the two germline ends. Germline V lookup: CDR1 MNHEY, CDR2 SVGAGI. The CDR3 DNA reads as TGTGCCAGCAAGCGAGGACAGATCTCCTACGAGCAGTACTTC. This sequence encodes CASKRGQISYEQYF.

This clone was observed a few times. The chain has TRBV25-1 and TRBJ2-7, with 8 bases matching TRBD1. V was clipped by 2 bases and J by 3 bases; unmatched bases: 9. The CDR3 is made up of 16 amino acids. CDR1 and CDR2 (germline): MGHDK, SYGVNS. CDR3 region: CASSEGVGQGSYEQYF. CDR3 DNA sequence: TGTGCCAGCAGTGAAGGGGTAGGACAGGGCAGCTACGAGCAGTACTTC.

Only a few counts were recorded for this clone. This chain links TRBV14 with TRBJ1-1, with D uncertain. This CDR3 region has 13 residues. The V end was cut by 4 bases, the J end by 4 bases, with 10 bases between. CDR1 and CDR2 (germline): SGHDN, FVKESK. CDR3 DNA sequence: TGTGCCAGCAGCCCTCAGGTCCTCACTGAAGCTTTCTTT. This encodes CASSPQVLTEAFF.

Only a few counts were recorded for this clone. The chain's CDR3 is CSVDMAGQGNYEQYF. DNA for the CDR3: TGCAGCGTTGATATGGCGGGACAGGGGAATTACGAGCAGTACTTC. This chain links TRBV29-1 with TRBJ2-7; 10 bases agree with TRBD1. In germline, CDR1 is SQVTM, CDR2 ANQGSEA. This CDR3 is 15 amino acids long. Trimming removed 3 bases from V and 4 bases from J; junction bases left unmatched: 9.

The rearrangement joins TRBV6-5 to TRBJ2-3; TRBD2 might be the D (5 bases). Germline CDR1 reads MNHEY; CDR2 reads SVGAGI. The CDR3 is 12 amino acids. Trimming removed 8 bases at V and 6 bases at J, with 12 bases between. The CDR3 region is CASRLAADTQYF. The CDR3 bases are TGTGCCAGCCGGCTAGCAGCGGATACGCAGTATTTT.

V gene TRBV21-1 combines with J gene TRBJ2-4. TRBV21-1 is noted as a pseudogene. The CDR3 totals 11 residues. The DNA for the CDR3 is TGTGCCATCCAAGGCAAAAACATTCAGTACTTC. It translates to CAIQGKNIQYF.